The 22 T cell receptor beta chains reported below all come from one sample, sequenced in a study of post-analysis software for immune sequencing data (dated by TCRdb to the mid-2010s). Libraries were constructed by PCR. Sequencing instrument: Illumina HiSeq 2500. Unique molecular identifiers were incorporated into TCR beta cDNA libraries to reduce PCR and sequencing biases. In-frame beta chains were kept once TCRdb had trimmed the public reads at Q25 with fastp and called clones with MiXCR. Rows are unified per CDR3 protein, each entry keeping the most common DNA and genes. This sample is represented by roughly 620,000 distinct CDR3 sequences; roughly two fifths of them were singletons. Roughly 1.7% of the sample goes to the ten largest clones. No antigen is known for these receptors. Study-wide findings and limitations: Roughly 5 TRBV segments, including TRBV5-6, TRBV5-1 and TRBV20-1, were significantly more frequent in patients than controls.

Sample: blood. These receptors originate from a girl aged 10-17 years with multiple sclerosis.

The V gene is TRBV4-2, the J gene TRBJ2-1; D gene unclear. This CDR3 has 16 residues. Germline V lookup: CDR1 LGHNA, CDR2 YNFKEQ. Trimming left V 0 bases short and J 2 bases short, with 11 bases between. The CDR3 DNA sequence: TGTGCCAGCAGCCAAGACACGGCGATAACCTACAATGAGCAGTTCTTC. This codes for CASSQDTAITYNEQFF.

The chain employs TRBV11-2 and TRBJ2-7; maybe TRBD1 (5 bases). Germline V gives CDR1 SGHAT, CDR2 FQNNGV. This CDR3 contains 15 residues. The germline V and J ends were trimmed by 1 base and 2 bases, with 12 bases remaining between them. CDR3 bases: TGTGCCAGCAGCTTAGGGGTGCAGGGTGCCTACGAGCAGTACTTC. Protein product: CASSLGVQGAYEQYF. Together with reference TRBV11-2 and TRBJ2-7, the CDR3 gives the full variable domain: EAGVAQSPRYKIIEKRQSVAFWCNPISGHATLYWYQQILGQGPKLLIQFQNNGVVDDSQLPKDRFSAERLKGVDSTLKIQPAKLEDSAVYLCASSLGVQGAYEQYFGPGTRLTVT.

The V gene is TRBV27, the J gene TRBJ2-1, with D possibly called TRBD1 or TRBD2 (6 bases each). V lost 8 bases, J lost 6 bases, and 20 bases lay in between. Germline V CDR1 and CDR2: MNHEY, SMNVEV (reference sequence). This CDR3 is built from 15 residues. In DNA form, the CDR3 reads TGTGCCAGCTCACACTGGGAGGCCAGGGGCAATGAGCAGTTCTTC. Protein sequence: CASSHWEARGNEQFF.

This clonotype was counted only a few times. This rearrangement joins TRBV12-3 or TRBV12-4 to TRBJ2-3; D is perhaps TRBD2 (6 bases). Trimming cost V 6 bases and J 3 bases, with 10 bases left between them. The CDR3 totals 13 residues. The CDR3 region is CASRGSGTDTQYF. CDR3 in DNA: TGTGCCAGCAGAGGGAGCGGGACAGATACGCAGTATTTT.

This chain uses TRBV15 with TRBJ2-1, with unresolved D. Trimming took 1 base from V and 1 from J, leaving 11 bases between them. This CDR3 comprises 16 residues. From germline, CDR1 is LNHNV and CDR2 YYDKDF (reference sequence). For the CDR3, the DNA is TGTGCCACCAGCAGAGTCCCTACCGGATCCTACAATGAGCAGTTCTTC. Translation gives CATSRVPTGSYNEQFF.

The count of this clonotype is one. The V gene is TRBV20-1, the J gene TRBJ1-1, with D uncertain. CDR1 is DFQATT and CDR2 is SNEGSKA in the germline V gene (reference sequence). Trimming left V 3 bases short and J 0 bases short, with 17 bases between. The CDR3 runs to 16 residues. CDR3 region: CSASFGERVMNTEAFF. The CDR3 DNA is TGCAGTGCTAGTTTCGGGGAACGGGTAATGAACACTGAAGCTTTCTTT.

The J gene is TRBJ2-3, the V gene TRBV28; 9 bases map to TRBD2. The germline gives CDR1 MDHEN, CDR2 SYDVKM. The CDR3 has 16 residues. V lost 5 bases, J lost 0 bases, and 6 bases stayed unmatched. CDR3 protein: CASSPTLAGSTDTQYF. The CDR3 region has the DNA TGTGCCAGCAGTCCTACACTAGCGGGTAGCACAGATACGCAGTATTTT. The full variable domain, rest sourced from reference TRBV28 and TRBJ2-3, is DVKVTQSSRYLVKRTGEKVFLECVQDMDHENMFWYRQDPGLGLRLIYFSYDVKMKEKGDIPEGYSVSREKKERFSLILESASTNQTSMYLCASSPTLAGSTDTQYFGPGTRLTVL.

The chain employs TRBV27 and TRBJ2-3; perhaps TRBD2 as D (6 bases). This CDR3 is built from 15 residues. V was trimmed by 3 bases and J by 5 bases, leaving 15 bases between them. The germline V gene encodes CDR1 MNHEY and CDR2 SMNVEV (reference sequence). The CDR3 region has the DNA TGTGCCAGCAGTTTTTCTTCTAGCGCTGGAGATACGCAGTATTTT. This translates into CASSFSSSAGDTQYF.

The chain is built from TRBV4-1 and TRBJ2-7; D is possibly TRBD1 (5 bases). The CDR3 loop spans 15 amino acids. V lost 0 bases, J lost 7 bases, and 16 bases lay in between. Germline loops: CDR1 MGHRA, CDR2 YSYEKL. CDR3 sequence (DNA): TGCGCCAGCAGCCAAGAGGACACCAGGGCAGGGGAGCAGTACTTC. It yields the protein CASSQEDTRAGEQYF.

A remark on this clonotype: The CDR3 carries no conserved terminal phenylalanine or tryptophan, so it likely arises from a read error. The chain joins TRBV29-1 to TRBJ2-7; 9 bases fit TRBD2. The length of the CDR3 is 13 residues. After removal of 4 bases from V and 2 bases from J, the junction contained 3 bases not matched to a gene. Germline CDR1 is SQVTM and CDR2 is ANQGSEA. CDR3 in amino acids: CSVVAGGPYEQYL. The CDR3 bases are TGCAGCGTTGTGGCGGGAGGGCCCTACGAGCAGTACTTA.

This clonotype has just a few counts. The V and J genes are TRBV20-1 and TRBJ2-5; a possible D gene is TRBD2 (5 bases). Trimming pared 2 bases from V and 2 bases from J, leaving 12 bases between. Germline CDR1 reads DFQATT; CDR2 reads SNEGSKA (reference sequence). The CDR3 runs 14 residues. The CDR3 loop is CSARPLAGQETQYF. The CDR3 DNA reads as TGCAGTGCTAGACCCCTAGCTGGACAAGAGACCCAGTACTTC.

This sequence joins TRBV9 and TRBJ2-5; TRBD1 is a possible D gene (5 bases). The germline V gene has CDR1 SGDLS and CDR2 YYNGEE. V was clipped by 2 bases and J by 3 bases, with 8 bases between them. The CDR3 extends over 13 amino acids. The DNA for the CDR3 is TGTGCCAGCAGCGTGGACATAAAAGAGACCCAGTACTTC. Translation: CASSVDIKETQYF.

This clonotype appeared many times. The chain links TRBV20-1 to TRBJ1-6; TRBD1 agrees at 7 bases. Germline CDR1 is DFQATT and CDR2 is SNEGSKA (reference sequence). The ends lost 0 bases at V and 3 bases at J; junction bases unmatched: 8. This CDR3 spans 17 amino acids. CDR3 sequence (DNA): TGCAGTGCTAGAGATCCAGGGGCAGGGGGCTATAATTCACCCCTCCACTTT. This codes for CSARDPGAGGYNSPLHF.

This clonotype was picked up a small number of times. The V and J genes are TRBV29-1 and TRBJ1-1; D unclear. The CDR3 totals 14 residues. From germline, CDR1 is SQVTM and CDR2 ANQGSEA. The V and J ends lost 1 base and 6 bases respectively, with 15 bases between them. CDR3 amino acids: CSVEGRSGLAEAFF. The DNA of the CDR3 is TGCAGCGTTGAAGGCCGTTCCGGGTTGGCTGAAGCTTTCTTT.

This clonotype was seen only a few times. The chain uses TRBV7-9 and TRBJ1-1; D is ambiguous. The CDR3 totals 14 residues. V was pared by 5 bases and J by 5 bases, with 15 bases between. Germline V gives CDR1 SEHNR, CDR2 FQNEAQ (reference sequence). As DNA, the CDR3 is TGTGCCAGCAGCAGCGAGGGTTCTGGGACTGAAGCTTTCTTT. This translates into CASSSEGSGTEAFF.

The CDR3 region is CASSLNTGPGVTDTQYF. The CDR3 nucleotides are TGTGCCAGCAGCTTAAATACGGGGCCGGGAGTCACAGATACGCAGTATTTT. The chain uses TRBV7-7 and TRBJ2-3; D might be TRBD2 (6 bases). Trimming took 2 bases from V and 2 from J, leaving 17 bases between them. CDR1 and CDR2 (germline): SSHAT, FNYEAQ (reference sequence). The CDR3 runs to 17 residues.

This clonotype was seen only a few times. The chain has TRBV4-1 and TRBJ2-6; no firm D call. The V end was cut by 3 bases, the J end by 4 bases, with 13 bases between. Per germline, CDR1 MGHRA and CDR2 YSYEKL. CDR3 length equals 16 residues. CDR3 amino acids: CASSHGRAEGANVLTF. CDR3 nucleotides: TGCGCCAGCAGCCATGGTAGGGCAGAGGGGGCCAACGTCCTGACTTTC.

V is TRBV3-1 and J is TRBJ1-1; unclear D gene. V gave up 3 bases and J gave up 11 bases, with 13 bases separating them. Germline assignment: CDR1 LGHDT and CDR2 YNNKEL (reference sequence). The CDR3 contains 12 residues. The CDR3 spells CASSHRVGSAFF. CDR3 DNA: TGTGCCAGCAGCCACCGGGTAGGATCGGCTTTCTTT.

In DNA, the CDR3 is TGCAGTGCTAGAGATCCCAGGGAAGGCCAGCCCCAGCATTTT. It yields the protein CSARDPREGQPQHF. The V gene is TRBV20-1, the J gene TRBJ1-5; maybe TRBD1 (5 bases). CDR3 length: 14 residues. V was cut by 0 bases and J by 7 bases, with 13 bases left in between. Germline assignment: CDR1 DFQATT and CDR2 SNEGSKA (reference sequence).

The rearrangement joins TRBV7-9 to TRBJ2-7, with 8 bases lining up with TRBD1. From germline, CDR1 is SEHNR and CDR2 FQNEAQ (reference sequence). Trimming at V came to 2 bases and at J to 3 bases, leaving 3 bases not matched to a gene. The CDR3 runs to 14 residues. The CDR3: CASSLTQGGYEQYF. In nucleotides, the CDR3 is TGTGCCAGCAGCTTAACACAGGGGGGCTACGAGCAGTACTTC.

The chain links TRBV24-1 to TRBJ2-3; the D call may be TRBD1 or TRBD2 (5 bases each). The CDR3 contains 13 residues. Between the trimmed V and J ends, which lost 3 bases and 6 bases, there was a span of 9 bases. Germline loops: CDR1 KGHDR, CDR2 SFDVKD. The CDR3 protein is CATSDGTLDTQYF. In nucleotides, the CDR3 is TGTGCCACCAGTGATGGGACGCTCGATACGCAGTATTTT.

The chain combines TRBV7-9 with TRBJ2-4; 7 bases agree with TRBD1. Germline V gives CDR1 SEHNR, CDR2 FQNEAQ (reference sequence). J lost 0 bases, V lost 1 base, and 12 bases had no gene match. The CDR3 covers 19 residues. The DNA of the CDR3 is TGTGCCAGCAGCTTAGGCCCTGGACAGGTTGGGCTAGCCAAAAACATTCAGTACTTC. Residues: CASSLGPGQVGLAKNIQYF.